The 6 T cell receptor beta chains below all came from one sample that was sequenced in a study of T cell responses to AZD1222 COVID-19 vaccine. Clones were read by immunoSEQ multiplex PCR, and TCRdb kept only the in-frame ones, dropping some. The top ten hold 6% to 8% of the sample, which has roughly 180,000 clones, 85% to 90% seen once. The material sequenced was peripheral blood, taken on day 0 of AZD1222 vaccination. These receptors all stem from an adult in good health.

The rearrangement uses TRBV11-2 and TRBJ1-2, with 7 positions matching TRBD1. The V and J ends lost 5 bases and 7 bases, in that order; junction bases with no gene match: 4. CDR3 length equals 12 residues. Germline assignment: CDR1 SGHAT and CDR2 FQNNGV. CDR3 in DNA: TGTGCCAGCAGCCGACAGGGTGGTGGCTACACCTTC. Translated, it gives CASSRQGGGYTF.

The chain joins TRBV3-1 (or the pseudogene TRBV3-2) to TRBJ2-1; D possibly corresponds to TRBD1 (6 bases). V was shortened by 0 bases and J by 6 bases, with 9 bases between the two germline ends. The CDR3 runs to 14 residues. CDR1 LGHDT and CDR2 YNNKEL come from the germline V gene (reference sequence). CDR3 nucleotide sequence: TGTGCCAGCAGCCAAGACCCAGGGGCCAATGAGCAGTTCTTC. Amino acid sequence: CASSQDPGANEQFF.

The rearrangement links TRBV4-2 to TRBJ1-2; 9 bases match TRBD1. The CDR3 is 15 residues long. CDR1 and CDR2 (germline): LGHNA, YNFKEQ. V trimming: 5 bases; J trimming: 6 bases; junction bases outside the gene matches: 10. CDR3 in amino acids: CASSSPRDRADGYTF. For the CDR3, the DNA is TGTGCCAGCAGCTCCCCAAGGGACAGGGCTGATGGCTACACCTTC.

The rearrangement joins TRBV28 to TRBJ1-2, with D tentatively TRBD1 (6 bases). The V end lost 8 bases, the J end lost 4 bases, and 26 bases lay between the germline ends. This CDR3 comprises 17 residues. Germline V lookup: CDR1 MDHEN, CDR2 SYDVKM. CDR3 in DNA: TGTGCCAGCCTTGAAATGGGGGACACCGGGAGGGCCTATGGCTACACCTTC. Encoded protein: CASLEMGDTGRAYGYTF.

The V gene is TRBV7-9, the J gene TRBJ1-1; D perhaps matches TRBD1 (5 bases). Between the trimmed V and J ends, which lost 2 bases and 4 bases, there was a span of 11 bases. This CDR3 contains 14 residues. Germline CDR1 SEHNR, CDR2 FQNEAQ (reference sequence). The CDR3 loop is CASSLSGAGTEAFF. CDR3 nucleotides: TGTGCCAGCAGCTTAAGCGGGGCCGGCACTGAAGCTTTCTTT.

This clone was counted a few times. The chain is built from TRBV27 and TRBJ2-5; 11 bases are a match to TRBD2. V lost 4 bases and J lost 5; bases outside the gene matches: 6. Per germline, CDR1 MNHEY and CDR2 SMNVEV (reference sequence). This CDR3 is built from 15 residues. The CDR3 loop reads CASSYSTSGVETQYF. CDR3 nucleotides: TGTGCCAGCAGTTACTCGACTAGCGGGGTGGAGACCCAGTACTTC.